These 14 T cell receptor beta chains were sequenced from one sample in a study of Graves' ophthalmopathy and Graves' hyperthyroidism. From RNA, the CDR3 regions of TCR beta chains were amplified and sequenced. HTBI-primed first-round RT-PCR preceded second-round multiplex PCR. TCRdb analysed the multiplex PCR reads with MiXCR anew, one entry per CDR3 protein. The sample gives about 380,000 distinct CDR3 sequences, approximately 15% of which show up once; around 7% is in the top ten. The specimen was peripheral blood. Every receptor here comes from a woman aged 18-29 years with stable Graves' hyperthyroidism.

This clonotype was counted at least ten times. The chain has TRBV27 and TRBJ1-2; D ambiguous. Germline V lookup: CDR1 MNHEY, CDR2 SMNVEV (reference sequence). The V end was cut by 5 bases, the J end by 5 bases, with 15 bases between. This CDR3 is 14 amino acids long. The chain's CDR3 is CASSLRPFEYGYTF. The CDR3 coding sequence is TGTGCCAGCAGTCTTAGGCCCTTTGAGTATGGCTACACCTTC.

This clonotype appeared many times. An end of the junction does not agree with germline; a read error may underlie this. The chain recombines TRBV7-9 with TRBJ1-1; D unresolved. The V gene's germline CDR1 is SEHNR and CDR2 FQNEAQ (reference sequence). CDR3 size: 11 residues. Here the CDR3 reads CASSSMLAPQF. CDR3 DNA: TGTGCCAGCAGCTCCATGTTAGCTCCCCAGTTT.

V is TRBV6-1 and J is TRBJ2-7; D call uncertain. This CDR3 is built from 14 residues. From germline, CDR1 is MNHNS and CDR2 SASEGT. V was clipped by 7 bases and J by 0 bases, with 13 bases between them. CDR3 sequence reads: CASTPGTASYEQYF. CDR3 in DNA: TGTGCCAGCACCCCTGGCACGGCCTCCTACGAGCAGTACTTC.

This clonotype was counted many times. V usage is TRBV12-3 or TRBV12-4 and J usage is TRBJ2-5; weak D call: TRBD1 (6 bases). V shed 5 bases and J shed 0 bases, with 16 bases lying between them. The CDR3 consists of 16 residues. DNA for the CDR3: TGTGCCAGCAGTAGGGAACAGGGACACTACCAAGAGACCCAGTACTTC. Amino acids: CASSREQGHYQETQYF.

This clonotype was observed many times. The chain links TRBV29-1 to TRBJ2-7; 9 nucleotides line up with TRBD1. Germline CDR1 SQVTM, CDR2 ANQGSEA. The length of the CDR3 is 11 residues. V was clipped by 5 bases and J by 6 bases; unmatched bases: 2. CDR3 amino acids: CSVLTGGEQYF. The CDR3 DNA follows: TGCAGCGTTTTGACAGGGGGCGAGCAGTACTTC.

This clonotype was seen many times. CDR3 bases: TGTGCCAGTAATGGGGGGGATACGAACACCGGGGAGCTGTTTTTT. Amino acid sequence: CASNGGDTNTGELFF. The V gene is TRBV19, the J gene TRBJ2-2; TRBD2 matches at 7 bases. The CDR3 covers 15 residues. Per germline, CDR1 LNHDA and CDR2 SQIVND (reference sequence). Trimming took 7 bases from V and 0 from J; bases not matched to a gene: 5.

The V and J genes are TRBV6-5 and TRBJ1-1; 9 nucleotides line up with TRBD1. The germline gives CDR1 MNHEY, CDR2 SVGAGI. With 0 bases clipped from V and 6 bases from J, the junction kept 2 bases outside the gene matches. The CDR3 spans 14 residues. The CDR3, as DNA: TGTGCCAGCAGTTACTCAGGGACAGGGTCTGAAGCTTTCTTT. This encodes CASSYSGTGSEAFF.

Many counts were recorded for this clonotype. The DNA of the CDR3 is TGTGCCAGCAGCTTATTGAGAACGGGCTATGGCTACACCTTC. Translated: CASSLLRTGYGYTF. The chain has TRBV7-3 and TRBJ1-2; D remains unclear. Trimming took off 2 bases at V and 4 bases at J, with 11 bases between the two ends. The CDR3 consists of 14 residues. Germline loops: CDR1 SGHTA, CDR2 FQGTGA.

The table lists this clonotype with many counts. V gene TRBV19 combines with J gene TRBJ2-7; 8 nucleotides align to TRBD1. Germline CDR1 is LNHDA and CDR2 is SQIVND (reference sequence). There are 14 residues in the CDR3. V shed 5 bases and J 3 bases; nucleotides not matched to a gene: 6. This chain's CDR3 is CASSDRDRIYEQYF. In DNA form, the CDR3 reads TGTGCCAGTAGTGACCGGGACAGGATCTACGAGCAGTACTTC.

This clonotype has ten or more counts. The chain joins TRBV2 to TRBJ1-1; D is undetermined. This CDR3 comprises 11 residues. V lost 7 bases and J lost 0, with 3 bases in between. Germline-derived CDR1 and CDR2 are SNHLY and FYNNEI. This chain's CDR3 is CASIVNTEAFF. The CDR3 coding sequence is TGTGCCAGCATAGTGAACACTGAAGCTTTCTTT.

Only a few counts were recorded for this clonotype. The chain carries TRBV12-5 and TRBJ2-5, with D unresolved. The germline CDR1 and CDR2 sequences are LGHNT and FRNRAP. V was trimmed by 3 bases and J by 4 bases, leaving 3 bases between them. The CDR3 is 11 residues long. CDR3: CASGLRETQYF. The CDR3 DNA reads as TGTGCTAGTGGTTTAAGAGAGACCCAGTACTTC.

This clonotype was detected only once. This sequence joins TRBV24-1 and TRBJ1-2, with 9 bases matching TRBD1. The CDR3 has 15 residues. V lost 5 bases, J lost 6 bases, and 9 bases stayed unmatched. Germline V gene sequence: CDR1 KGHDR, CDR2 SFDVKD. The CDR3 loop reads CATSAGQGRVDGYTF. The CDR3 DNA reads as TGTGCCACCAGTGCTGGACAGGGGAGGGTCGATGGCTACACCTTC.

For this clonotype: This likely comes from a read error, as the CDR3 has no conserved phenylalanine or tryptophan at its end. The chain links TRBV12-3 or TRBV12-4 to TRBJ2-5; 9 bases align to TRBD1. The CDR3 consists of 17 residues. CDR3 in amino acids: CASTFKRDRAIQESQYY. The CDR3 DNA sequence: TGTGCCAGCACCTTTAAAAGGGACAGGGCCATTCAAGAGTCCCAGTACTAC.

This clonotype was counted at least ten times. J is TRBJ1-5 and V is TRBV6-1; 9 positions agree with TRBD1. The germline V gene encodes CDR1 MNHNS and CDR2 SASEGT. This CDR3 has 14 amino acids. V shed 6 bases, J shed 7 bases, and the junction held 7 bases outside the gene matches. The CDR3 here is CASSDRTGAQPQHF. The CDR3 nucleotides are TGTGCCAGCAGCGACAGGACAGGGGCACAGCCCCAGCATTTT.